This entry describes one T cell receptor (beta chain). Its antigen remains unknown. This entry is derived from a study of memory CD4+ T cells and cytomegalovirus serostatus. Notes on the study in general: Median bootstrapped AUC for CMV status was about 0.95 originally, less than 0.93 US-trained.

Produced via immunoSEQ multiplex PCR; TCRdb's table is partial and in-frame only. The table lists approximately 41,000 clones, over 60% of them singletons. The sort gate was single viable CD3+CD4+CD8-CD45RO+ cells for memory CD4+ T cells. This CDR3 comprises 16 residues. The V and J ends lost 0 bases and 3 bases respectively, with 16 bases between them. Germline CDR1 reads SGHTS; CDR2 reads YDEGEE. The chain is built from TRBV5-8 and TRBJ2-7, with D possibly matching TRBD2 (5 bases). This receptor was identified in an adult in good health and CMV-seronegative. The specimen was memory CD4+ T cells from blood. Here the CDR3 DNA reads TGTGCCAGCAGCTTGGATATTTGGCTGGGAGACTACGAGCAGTACTTC. This encodes CASSLDIWLGDYEQYF. Combining the CDR3 with reference TRBV5-8 and TRBJ2-7 gives the whole variable domain EAGVTQSPTHLIKTRGQQATLRCSPISGHTSVYWYQQALGLGLQFLLWYDEGEERNRGNFPPRFSGRQFPNYSSELNVNALELEDSALYLCASSLDIWLGDYEQYFGPGTRLTVT.